This T cell receptor (beta chain) was found in a study of blood T cell repertoires in COVID-19. Study-level background: Sites across the United States, Italy and Spain contributed samples from acute and convalescent COVID-19. From T cells, B-cell-depleted T cells, or PBMCs came the material, which was cDNA or gDNA.

The trim removed 5 bases at V and 3 bases at J, leaving 10 bases unmatched. Germline values: CDR1 MNHEY, CDR2 SVGEGT. The CDR3 is made up of 16 amino acids. Study processing details: Cell counts per sample came from amplifying reference gene primers. Here immunoSEQ multiplex PCR was the method, and the copy in TCRdb shows in-frame clones only, minus some. D and trimming were read from the DNA, whereas the V and J calls and clone size are those reported in that table. The table records some 49,000 clones, roughly 79% of them present only once. The source is a woman of 80 years or more with COVID-19, enrolled during active disease. The V gene is TRBV6-2 or TRBV6-3, the J gene TRBJ2-7, with TRBD2 matching 10 bases. Sequenced: peripheral blood. The CDR3 DNA reads TGTGCCAGCAGTCTGACTAGCGGGCCGTTATACTACGAGCAGTACTTC. Encoded protein: CASSLTSGPLYYEQYF.